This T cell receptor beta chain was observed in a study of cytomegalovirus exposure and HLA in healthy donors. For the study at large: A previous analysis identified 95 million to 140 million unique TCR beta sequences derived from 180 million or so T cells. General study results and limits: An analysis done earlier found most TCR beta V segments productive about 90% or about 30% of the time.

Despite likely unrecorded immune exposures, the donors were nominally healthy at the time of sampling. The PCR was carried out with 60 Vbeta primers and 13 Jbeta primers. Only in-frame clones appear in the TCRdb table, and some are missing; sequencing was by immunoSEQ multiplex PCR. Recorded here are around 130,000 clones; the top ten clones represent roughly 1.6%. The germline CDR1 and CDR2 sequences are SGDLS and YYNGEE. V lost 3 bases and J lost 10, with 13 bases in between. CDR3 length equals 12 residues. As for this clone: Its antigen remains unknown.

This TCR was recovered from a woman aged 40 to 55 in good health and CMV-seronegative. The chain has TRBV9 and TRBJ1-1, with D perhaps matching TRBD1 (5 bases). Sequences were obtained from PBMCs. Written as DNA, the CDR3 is TGTGCCAGCAGCGGATCCACGGGGGGAGCTTTCTTT. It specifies CASSGSTGGAFF. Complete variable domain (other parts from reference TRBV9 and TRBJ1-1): DSGVTQTPKHLITATGQRVTLRCSPRSGDLSVYWYQQSLDQGLQFLIQYYNGEERAKGNILERFSAQQFPDLHSELNLSSLELGDSALYFCASSGSTGGAFFGQGTRLTVV.